This T cell receptor beta chain was documented in a study of T cell responses to AZD1222 COVID-19 vaccine (dated by TCRdb to 2020 to 2023). In terms of the full investigation: TCR sequencing covered more than 230 trial participants: 207 given two doses of AZD1222 and around 26 given two doses of MenACWY control vaccine. Trial participants were enrolled by age into 18-55, 56-69 and 70-plus year subgroups, with roughly 150, 30 and 60 TCR-sequenced participants respectively.

The research as a whole found: CD4 TCRs associated with the vaccine covered the entire spike protein, and the dominant responses were in regions 160-218 and 743-854. Participants were mostly white British and included more females than males, and it was suggested by the authors that clonal diversity may have been underestimated. In the small 56-69-year group, the increase in depth fell short of significance, most likely because of low power. Epitopes outside the regions mutated in the B.1.351 and B.1.1.7 variants were reportedly recognized by nearly half of the unique spike-specific TCRs. Because no day 14 peak-response samples were available, the repertoires could be characterized only after the peak T cell response. Only 5 to 7 AZD1222 recipients were SARS-CoV-2 seropositive at baseline, limiting conclusions about previously exposed vaccinees. After two AZD1222 doses, spike-specific TCR breadth and depth were significantly higher than at day 0 and than in MenACWY recipients.

As for this clone: The target of this receptor is not known. No quality values exist for individual bases; no much larger clone is one base distant.

A distance of 7 bases separates the germline ends of V and J, which lose 10 bases and 3 bases respectively. Taken from cysteine to phenylalanine, the CDR3 has 10 residues. The entry retains the CDR3 DNA only, 30 bases that are in frame from base 1. The germline V gene encodes CDR1 SGHAT and CDR2 FQNNGV. The meaning of the sample's time point label: about 28 days (+/-7) after the second vaccine dose. Because spike-specific TCR depth and breadth did not differ between the two schedules, AZD1222 recipients who got a second dose at roughly 4 weeks were pooled with those who got a second dose at roughly 12 weeks. Samples from vaccinated people were obtained from the UK trials COV001 and COV002, which included a single-blind randomized controlled phase 2/3 trial of AZD1222 (ChAdOx1 nCoV-19) in healthy adults. For TCRbeta chain sequencing, PBMC samples from trial participants were taken at day 0 and at day 28 after the second dose.

The CDR3 regions of human TCRbeta chains were analyzed by immunosequencing. The source study handled its data this way. TCRs in the repertoires were compared against a reference library of SARS-CoV-2-specific TCRs that had been generated with the MIRA antigen-specificity platform. Breadth was defined as the fraction of unique TCRs that were SARS-CoV-2-associated. Depth was defined as the fraction of total T cells that were SARS-CoV-2-associated. Using the MIRA data, every spike-specific TCR was mapped to the spike region that the TCR reacted to and assigned to either a CD4 or a CD8 class. Log10-transformed breadth and depth values were compared by one-way ANOVA with Sidak's multiple comparisons tests. What TCRdb holds here is the immuneACCESS table cut down to in-frame rearrangements. Part of the clones is not present; checked against another copy, under half of the missing clones reflect an unresolved V gene, and the others are unexplained. V, J and clone size derive from that table, while D and trimming were established from the DNA sequence. The sample data list about 45,000 clones, and around 80% of these were observed just once. The ten largest clones add up to under 20% of the sample.

The rearranged segments are TRBV11-2 and TRBJ2-7; a tentative D call is TRBD2 (5 bases match). The source material was peripheral blood, sampled 28 days after the second AZD1222 dose. This sequence originates from an adult who received the AZD1222 COVID-19 vaccine. CDR3 loop: CATGNYEQYF. The DNA sequence is given as TGTGCCACGGGAAACTACGAGCAGTACTTC.